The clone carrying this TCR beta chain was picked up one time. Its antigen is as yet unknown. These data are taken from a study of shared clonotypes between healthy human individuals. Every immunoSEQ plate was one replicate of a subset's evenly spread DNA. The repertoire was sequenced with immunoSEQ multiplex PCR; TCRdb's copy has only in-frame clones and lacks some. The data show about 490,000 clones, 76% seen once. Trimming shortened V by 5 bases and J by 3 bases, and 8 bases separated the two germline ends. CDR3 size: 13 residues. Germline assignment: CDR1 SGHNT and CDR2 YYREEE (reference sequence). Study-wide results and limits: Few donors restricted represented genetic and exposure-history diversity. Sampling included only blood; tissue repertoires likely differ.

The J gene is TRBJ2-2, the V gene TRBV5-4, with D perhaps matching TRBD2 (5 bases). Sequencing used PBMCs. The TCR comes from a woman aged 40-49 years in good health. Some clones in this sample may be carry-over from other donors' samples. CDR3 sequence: CASRTDYTGELFF. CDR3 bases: TGTGCCAGCAGAACGGACTACACCGGGGAGCTGTTTTTT.